Sequencing of this T cell receptor beta chain was carried out in a study of T cell changes during pregnancy in multiple sclerosis. Sequencing was performed with immunoSEQ multiplex PCR; in TCRdb, only in-frame clones are kept and a portion is missing. The table has 55,000 to 70,000 clones, approximately 89% seen once. The CDR3 consists of 13 residues. Deletions cut 8 bases from V and 2 bases from J, with 13 bases between. From germline, CDR1 is MDHEN and CDR2 SYDVKM. The chain is built from TRBV28 and TRBJ2-7, with D possibly matching TRBD1 (6 bases). The sequencing here drew on peripheral blood, taken in the third trimester of pregnancy. This clonotype was sampled from a female donor in good health, enrolled as a control in a pregnancy study. The CDR3 region is CASGTNLAYEQYF. The CDR3 DNA is TGTGCCAGCGGGACAAATCTAGCCTACGAGCAGTACTTC.